Here is one TCR beta chain with its context. Its specificity is unknown. The CDR3 loop spans 14 amino acids. V lost 7 bases to trimming and J lost 6 bases; unmatched junction nucleotides: 8. The germline V gene encodes CDR1 MNHEY and CDR2 SMNVEV (reference sequence). The data were taken from a study of blood T cells in healthy people across ages. On the study more broadly: The template switching approach captured approximately one barcoded beta molecule for every two T cells. General study results and limits: While age rose, TCR beta diversity per million T cells dropped in a roughly linear way. Among long-lived donors, naive CD4+ cells were more numerous and diversity higher than in aged donors.

With a J-beta primer mix and a sample-barcoded 5' primer, a second PCR ran roughly 6 to 12 cycles. The authors tagged each cDNA molecule using a template-switch adaptor with 12 random nucleotides. One entry per CDR3 protein, called by TCRdb with MiXCR from the 5' RACE reads. The data show 1.5 million or so distinct CDR3 sequences, 35% to 45% seen once. J is TRBJ2-2 and V is TRBV27; 7 bases are a match to TRBD2. Sequenced: blood. The origin of this receptor is a woman aged 18-35 years in good health. CDR3 in DNA: TGTGCCAGCAAGCGGGGCGCTGACGCCGGGGAGCTGTTTTTT. Residues: CASKRGADAGELFF.